The following is a T cell receptor (beta chain) sequence with its context. The data are from a study of cytotoxic CD8 clonotypes in ibrutinib-treated CLL. Assay used: immunoSEQ multiplex PCR; TCRdb lists only in-frame clones, some missing. This sample has roughly 15,000 clones, with around 81% found just once. Trimming pared 0 bases from V and 12 bases from J, leaving 20 bases between. Germline V gene sequence: CDR1 SGHAT, CDR2 FQNNGV. The CDR3 has 16 residues. This receptor was obtained from a human donor with chronic lymphocytic leukemia. The material was PBMCs, obtained before ibrutinib treatment. V and J are TRBV11-2 and TRBJ1-4, with D unclear. CDR3 sequence reads: CASSLEDRTPAQELFF. The CDR3 DNA sequence: TGTGCCAGCAGCTTAGAGGATCGGACTCCTGCCCAGGAACTGTTTTTT.